A single sample gave rise to the 20 T cell receptor beta chains below, sequenced in a study of cytomegalovirus exposure and HLA in healthy donors. The PCR employed 60 Vbeta primers together with 13 Jbeta primers. Measured with immunoSEQ multiplex PCR; TCRdb has only the in-frame clones, and not every one. Among about 160,000 clones listed, around four fifths were seen once. Material for sequencing was PBMCs. The receptors here all came from a man aged 50 to 59 in good health and CMV-seropositive.

The V gene is TRBV28, the J gene TRBJ2-7; TRBD2 is a possible D gene (6 bases). From germline, CDR1 is MDHEN and CDR2 SYDVKM. Trimming removed 8 bases from V and 0 bases from J, with 23 bases in between. This CDR3 region has 17 residues. The CDR3 DNA is TGTGCCAGCGTATCCCCAGTTCGGGGGACGAGCTCCTACGAGCAGTACTTC. This translates into CASVSPVRGTSSYEQYF.

V is TRBV30 and J is TRBJ1-5; unclear D gene. This CDR3 spans 15 amino acids. In germline, CDR1 is GTSNPN, CDR2 SVGIG (reference sequence). With 2 bases removed from V and 3 bases from J, the gap between germline ends came to 14 bases. The CDR3 region has the DNA TGTGCCTGGAGTAAGGAAGACGGGGACAATCAGCCCCAGCATTTT. Residues: CAWSKEDGDNQPQHF.

Comments on this clone: One junction end does not reproduce the germline sequence, and a read error may be involved. V and J are TRBV7-6 and TRBJ1-5; D is possibly TRBD1 (5 bases). This CDR3 comprises 13 residues. CDR1 and CDR2 (germline): SGHVS, FNYEAQ. In DNA, the CDR3 is TGTGCCAGTAGCTTACAGGGCAATCAGCCCCAGCATTTT. Its translation is CASSLQGNQPQHF. Full variable domain (outside the CDR3, taken from reference TRBV7-6 and TRBJ1-5): GAGVSQSPRYKVTKRGQDVALRCDPISGHVSLYWYRQALGQGPEFLTYFNYEAQQDKSGLPNDRFSAERPEGSISTLTIQRTEQRDSAMYRCASSLQGNQPQHFGDGTRLSIL.

This chain joins TRBV11-2 and TRBJ2-3; no firm D call. Trimming stripped 1 base from V and 7 bases from J, with 6 bases between. The CDR3 totals 12 residues. CDR1 and CDR2 (germline): SGHAT, FQNNGV. The CDR3 DNA reads as TGTGCCAGCAGCTTAGCGTTAAATACGCAGTATTTT. It yields the protein CASSLALNTQYF.

The J gene is TRBJ2-5, the V gene TRBV7-9; 7 positions match TRBD1. CDR1 is SEHNR and CDR2 is FQNEAQ in the germline V gene (reference sequence). The trim removed 3 bases at V and 2 bases at J, leaving 3 bases unmatched. CDR3 length: 14 amino acids. This CDR3 reads CASSLGTEQETQYF. The CDR3 region has the DNA TGTGCCAGCAGCTTGGGGACAGAGCAAGAGACCCAGTACTTC.

The genes are TRBV4-2 and TRBJ1-1, with a weak D call TRBD1 (6 bases). The CDR3 consists of 15 residues. Germline V CDR1 and CDR2: LGHNA, YNFKEQ. The V and J ends lost 0 bases and 3 bases respectively, with 11 bases between them. The CDR3 DNA sequence: TGTGCCAGCAGCCAAGATCCGACAGGAGACACTGAAGCTTTCTTT. Residues: CASSQDPTGDTEAFF.

The chain is built from TRBV6-5 and TRBJ1-4, with a possible D match to TRBD1 (6 bases). Trimming took 4 bases from V and 3 from J, leaving 15 bases between them. Per germline, CDR1 MNHEY and CDR2 SVGAGI. This CDR3 is 16 amino acids long. This chain's CDR3 is CASSLNYRDPNEKLFF. CDR3 in DNA: TGTGCCAGCAGTTTAAACTACAGGGACCCTAATGAAAAACTGTTTTTT.

The chain is built from TRBV9 and TRBJ1-3; the D gene is possibly TRBD1 (5 bases). The CDR3 is 15 residues long. The V gene's germline CDR1 is SGDLS and CDR2 YYNGEE. V dropped 0 bases and J dropped 0 bases, with 7 bases sitting between them. As DNA, the CDR3 is TGTGCCAGCAGCGTAGACCAGGGCTCTGGAAACACCATATATTTT. Amino acid sequence: CASSVDQGSGNTIYF. Full variable domain (missing parts from reference TRBV9 and TRBJ1-3): DSGVTQTPKHLITATGQRVTLRCSPRSGDLSVYWYQQSLDQGLQFLIQYYNGEERAKGNILERFSAQQFPDLHSELNLSSLELGDSALYFCASSVDQGSGNTIYFGEGSWLTVV.

The chain couples TRBV7-6 to TRBJ1-1; the match to TRBD1 covers 8 bases. There are 15 residues in the CDR3. Germline V gene sequence: CDR1 SGHVS, CDR2 FNYEAQ. J gave up 4 bases and V 4 bases, and 8 bases lay outside the gene matches. The CDR3 loop is CASSSMRDRSTEAFF. The CDR3 DNA reads TGTGCCAGCAGCTCGATGCGGGACAGGAGCACTGAAGCTTTCTTT.

The CDR3 region is CASSRQDTEAFF. The CDR3 DNA reads as TGTGCCAGCAGCCGACAAGACACTGAAGCTTTCTTT. V and J are TRBV7-9 and TRBJ1-1; D gene ambiguous. The CDR3 is 12 amino acids. V lost 5 bases to trimming and J lost 3 bases, with 7 bases between them. Germline V lookup: CDR1 SEHNR, CDR2 FQNEAQ (reference sequence).

This chain joins TRBV7-3 and TRBJ2-3; 7 nucleotides match TRBD1. Looked up from germline, CDR1 is SGHTA and CDR2 is FQGTGA. The V gene end was trimmed by 6 bases and the J gene end by 3 bases; junction bases not matched to a gene: 9. This CDR3 spans 15 amino acids. For the CDR3, the DNA is TGTGCCAGCAGTTCAGGGGGTAGAATTACAGATACGCAGTATTTT. It codes for CASSSGGRITDTQYF.

This chain links TRBV6-5 with TRBJ1-1; no definite D call. This CDR3 is 15 amino acids long. Germline assignment: CDR1 MNHEY and CDR2 SVGAGI. V lost 4 bases to trimming and J lost 1 base, with 13 bases between them. The CDR3 region is CASSFGGGGNTEAFF. DNA for the CDR3: TGTGCCAGCAGTTTCGGCGGAGGAGGGAACACTGAAGCTTTCTTT.

The V call is TRBV6-6, the J call TRBJ1-2; 7 bases match TRBD1. This CDR3 spans 13 amino acids. Germline values: CDR1 MNHNY, CDR2 SVGAGI (reference sequence). V trimming: 4 bases; J trimming: 5 bases; junction bases outside the gene matches: 4. The CDR3 protein is CASSFGQAYGYTF. The CDR3 bases are TGTGCCAGCAGTTTCGGACAGGCGTATGGCTACACCTTC.

This CDR3 is CASSLSLRSYEQYF. The CDR3 nucleotides are TGTGCCAGCAGCTTATCACTCCGGAGCTACGAGCAGTACTTC. V gene TRBV7-2 combines with J gene TRBJ2-7; D is unresolved. With 2 bases removed from V and 3 bases from J, the gap between germline ends came to 11 bases. Looked up from germline, CDR1 is SGHTA and CDR2 is FQGNSA. The CDR3 is 14 residues long.

The rearrangement joins TRBV6-5 to TRBJ1-2; 9 bases match TRBD1. CDR1 and CDR2 from the germline V gene are MNHEY and SVGAGI. The CDR3 runs 14 residues. V lost 2 bases to trimming and J lost 8 bases; unmatched junction nucleotides: 6. CDR3 region: CASSYRGQGGGYTF. The CDR3 bases are TGTGCCAGCAGTTACAGGGGACAGGGCGGAGGCTACACCTTC.

This chain links TRBV5-1 with TRBJ2-5, with D possibly being TRBD2 (5 bases). The CDR3 contains 15 residues. CDR1 is SGHRS and CDR2 is YFSETQ in the germline V gene. The V end lost 1 base, the J end lost 2 bases, and 12 bases lay between the germline ends. The CDR3 loop reads CASSLLGSWQETQYF. The CDR3 DNA reads TGCGCCAGCAGCTTGTTGGGGAGTTGGCAAGAGACCCAGTACTTC. The complete variable domain, with remaining parts taken from reference TRBV5-1 and TRBJ2-5, reads KAGVTQTPRYLIKTRGQQVTLSCSPISGHRSVSWYQQTPGQGLQFLFEYFSETQRNKGNFPGRFSGRQFSNSRSEMNVSTLELGDSALYLCASSLLGSWQETQYFGPGTRLLVL.

This chain connects TRBV4-3 to TRBJ2-5; 10 nucleotides align to TRBD2. This CDR3 is 16 amino acids long. Germline CDR1 and CDR2: LGHNA and YSLEER. V shed 0 bases, J shed 2 bases, and the junction held 3 bases outside the gene matches. The CDR3 sequence: CASSQDGTSAQETQYF. CDR3 in DNA: TGCGCCAGCAGCCAAGACGGGACTAGCGCTCAAGAGACCCAGTACTTC.

This clone has just a few counts. The CDR3 DNA reads TGTGCCAGCAGTTTTGTGACAGGGTTAAATGAGCAGTTCTTC. Its protein product is CASSFVTGLNEQFF. The chain uses TRBV27 and TRBJ2-1; 7 bases line up with TRBD1. CDR1 is MNHEY, CDR2 SMNVEV, per germline (reference sequence). CDR3 length equals 14 residues. V lost 3 bases, J lost 7 bases, and 6 bases stayed unmatched.

The CDR3 loop reads CASSGRTLAGALSYNEQFF. Written as DNA, the CDR3 is TGTGCCAGCAGCGGAAGGACTCTAGCGGGGGCTCTCTCCTACAATGAGCAGTTCTTC. The chain couples TRBV5-6 to TRBJ2-1; 10 bases map to TRBD2. The germline V gene encodes CDR1 SGHDT and CDR2 YYEEEE. Trimming at V came to 4 bases and at J to 0 bases, leaving 13 bases not matched to a gene. The CDR3 covers 19 residues.

V usage is TRBV19 and J usage is TRBJ1-1, with no clear D. The germline V and J ends were trimmed by 7 bases and 3 bases, with 6 bases remaining between them. Germline loops: CDR1 LNHDA, CDR2 SQIVND (reference sequence). The CDR3 length is 11 residues. CDR3 sequence: CASTSYTEAFF. Written as DNA, the CDR3 is TGTGCCAGTACCTCGTACACTGAAGCTTTCTTT.